The 28 T cell receptor beta chains in this list originate from one sample, sequenced in a study of blood T cell repertoires in COVID-19. Libraries were prepared by immunoSEQ multiplex PCR; TCRdb keeps only in-frame clonotypes and omits some of them. In the table there are 75,000 to 100,000 clones, 87% of which are singletons. Input material: peripheral blood. These receptor sequences come from a human donor in a cohort sampled during active COVID-19.

The CDR3 nucleotides read TGTGCCAGCAGCCGAGAGGGGGTGCGGGAGTACCTCAACGAGCAGTACTTC. As protein: CASSREGVREYLNEQYF. V and J are TRBV27 and TRBJ2-7; TRBD2 is a possible D gene (7 bases). The germline gives CDR1 MNHEY, CDR2 SMNVEV (reference sequence). Trimming took 6 bases from V and 5 from J, leaving 26 bases between them. There are 17 residues in the CDR3.

This chain links TRBV5-1 with TRBJ2-1; maybe TRBD1 (6 bases). CDR1 is SGHRS, CDR2 YFSETQ, per germline. V gave up 4 bases and J gave up 9 bases, with 23 bases separating them. The length of the CDR3 is 16 residues. CDR3 sequence (DNA): TGCGCCAGCAGCCCAAAGCAGGGGCCTGGTGGGGTTGAGCAGTTCTTC. The encoded protein is CASSPKQGPGGVEQFF.

This sequence joins TRBV5-1 and TRBJ2-3; 15 bases line up with TRBD2. Germline V CDR1 and CDR2: SGHRS, YFSETQ. The CDR3 extends over 17 amino acids. Unmatched junction bases numbered 7, after V lost 4 bases and J lost 4 bases. CDR3 amino acids: CASSSGLAGGVADTQYF. CDR3 bases: TGCGCCAGCAGCAGTGGACTAGCGGGAGGGGTAGCAGATACGCAGTATTTT. The whole variable domain, remainder taken from reference TRBV5-1 and TRBJ2-3, is KAGVTQTPRYLIKTRGQQVTLSCSPISGHRSVSWYQQTPGQGLQFLFEYFSETQRNKGNFPGRFSGRQFSNSRSEMNVSTLELGDSALYLCASSSGLAGGVADTQYFGPGTRLTVL.

This chain joins TRBV6-5 and TRBJ1-2; 8 positions agree with TRBD1. Trimming removed 6 bases from V and 8 bases from J; junction bases left unmatched: 8. Germline V gene lookup returns CDR1 MNHEY and CDR2 SVGAGI. There are 13 residues in the CDR3. The CDR3 nucleotides are TGTGCCAGCAGAAATCAGGGGGCGGGAGGCTACACCTTC. Residues: CASRNQGAGGYTF.

V usage is TRBV27 and J usage is TRBJ2-2; tentatively, D is TRBD2 (5 bases). This CDR3 is built from 14 residues. CDR1 is MNHEY and CDR2 is SMNVEV in the germline V gene (reference sequence). V was shortened by 6 bases and J by 5 bases, with 13 bases between the two germline ends. The CDR3 protein is CASSTRPMTGELFF. CDR3 nucleotides: TGTGCCAGCAGCACTAGACCGATGACCGGGGAGCTGTTTTTT.

This chain joins TRBV11-2 and TRBJ2-3; D possibly corresponds to TRBD2 (5 bases). The V end was cut by 4 bases, the J end by 3 bases, with 5 bases between. Germline V gene sequence: CDR1 SGHAT, CDR2 FQNNGV. The CDR3 runs to 12 residues. Here the CDR3 reads CASSWRTDTQYF. The DNA for the CDR3 is TGTGCCAGCAGCTGGAGGACAGATACGCAGTATTTT.

The genes are TRBV7-2 and TRBJ2-3, with 10 positions matching TRBD2. V shed 2 bases and J 4 bases; nucleotides not matched to a gene: 3. Per germline, CDR1 SGHTA and CDR2 FQGNSA. This CDR3 has 15 amino acids. The CDR3 region has the DNA TGTGCCAGCAGCTTAAGCGGGAGGGCCTCAGATACGCAGTATTTT. Translating gives CASSLSGRASDTQYF. Filled out from reference TRBV7-2 and TRBJ2-3, the complete variable domain reads GAGVSQSPSNKVTEKGKDVELRCDPISGHTALYWYRQSLGQGLEFLIYFQGNSAPDKSGLPSDRFSAERTGGSVSTLTIQRTQQEDSAVYLCASSLSGRASDTQYFGPGTRLTVL.

The chain carries TRBV3-1 (or the pseudogene TRBV3-2) and TRBJ2-7, with D perhaps matching TRBD2 (6 bases). This CDR3 contains 17 residues. Germline CDR1 is LGHDT and CDR2 is YNNKEL (reference sequence). V was shortened by 1 base and J by 1 base, with 17 bases between the two germline ends. The CDR3 sequence is CASSQATSGTHSYEQYF. The CDR3, as DNA: TGTGCCAGCAGCCAAGCCACTTCCGGGACTCATTCCTACGAGCAGTACTTC.

This chain uses TRBV9 with TRBJ2-6; the D is unclear. V lost 5 bases and J 4 bases, leaving 7 bases between the germline ends. Germline lookup yields CDR1 SGDLS and CDR2 YYNGEE. The CDR3 loop spans 13 amino acids. This CDR3 reads CASSSMGANVLTF. CDR3 DNA sequence: TGTGCCAGCAGTTCCATGGGGGCCAACGTCCTGACTTTC.

The chain has TRBV7-2 and TRBJ2-7; no clear D gene. With 1 base removed from V and 1 base from J, the gap between germline ends came to 8 bases. CDR1 is SGHTA and CDR2 is FQGNSA in the germline V gene. The CDR3 is made up of 14 amino acids. The CDR3 here is CASSLVLGSYEQYF. Here the CDR3 DNA reads TGTGCCAGCAGCTTAGTGCTCGGTTCCTACGAGCAGTACTTC. Full variable domain (outside the CDR3, taken from reference TRBV7-2 and TRBJ2-7): GAGVSQSPSNKVTEKGKDVELRCDPISGHTALYWYRQSLGQGLEFLIYFQGNSAPDKSGLPSDRFSAERTGGSVSTLTIQRTQQEDSAVYLCASSLVLGSYEQYFGPGTRLTVT.

The V and J genes are TRBV19 and TRBJ1-2; TRBD1 matches at 9 bases. With V trimmed by 4 bases and J by 7 bases, 10 bases remained unmatched. Looked up from germline, CDR1 is LNHDA and CDR2 is SQIVND (reference sequence). This CDR3 has 15 residues. The CDR3 here is CASSTRGQGPAGYTF. CDR3 in DNA: TGTGCCAGTAGTACCCGAGGACAGGGGCCAGCTGGCTACACCTTC.

This clone has only one observation. The V call is TRBV4-1, the J call TRBJ2-7; the D is unclear. V was cut by 4 bases and J by 3 bases, with 13 bases left in between. The CDR3 contains 14 residues. Germline loops: CDR1 MGHRA, CDR2 YSYEKL. The CDR3 region is CASSPKAQHYEQYF. The DNA for the CDR3 is TGCGCCAGCAGCCCTAAGGCACAGCACTACGAGCAGTACTTC.

The genes are TRBV5-6 and TRBJ2-5, with D unclear. Trimming removed 0 bases at V and 5 bases at J, with 8 bases between. Germline CDR1 is SGHDT and CDR2 is YYEEEE. There are 13 residues in the CDR3. CDR3 region: CASSLAARETQYF. As DNA, the CDR3 is TGTGCCAGCAGCTTGGCCGCGCGGGAGACCCAGTACTTC.

The chain links TRBV6-6 to TRBJ2-7; 8 bases map to TRBD1. The CDR3 has 13 residues. J lost 4 bases, V lost 6 bases, and 5 bases had no gene match. The germline gives CDR1 MNHNY, CDR2 SVGAGI (reference sequence). In nucleotides, the CDR3 is TGTGCCAGCAGAGTTAGGGACAGGTACGAGCAGTACTTC. It specifies CASRVRDRYEQYF.

The chain joins TRBV27 to TRBJ1-5; 7 nucleotides line up with TRBD1. The CDR3 runs 16 residues. Germline V gene sequence: CDR1 MNHEY, CDR2 SMNVEV (reference sequence). The J segment lost 0 bases and the V segment lost 1 base, leaving 3 bases of the junction unmatched. CDR3 bases: TGTGCCAGCAGTTTATACAGGGGCCTTAGCAATCAGCCCCAGCATTTT. Translated: CASSLYRGLSNQPQHF.

The chain uses TRBV27 and TRBJ2-7; D call uncertain. The CDR3 is 15 residues long. CDR1 MNHEY and CDR2 SMNVEV come from the germline V gene (reference sequence). V lost 6 bases, J lost 1 base, and 16 bases lay in between. The CDR3 bases are TGTGCCAGCAGACCCTCGGGTCAGTCGTCCTACGAGCAGTACTTC. It codes for CASRPSGQSSYEQYF.

The chain uses TRBV9 and TRBJ2-5; TRBD2 agrees at 7 bases. CDR1 and CDR2 (germline): SGDLS, YYNGEE. The length of the CDR3 is 17 residues. Trimming took 3 bases from V and 5 from J; bases not matched to a gene: 16. Written as DNA, the CDR3 is TGTGCCAGCAGCGCGGACACCCTAGCGGTCCGGGCGGAGACCCAGTACTTC. Translated: CASSADTLAVRAETQYF.

The genes are TRBV10-3 and TRBJ1-4; TRBD1 aligns across 8 bases. Trimming took 0 bases from V and 7 from J; bases not matched to a gene: 4. Germline V CDR1 and CDR2: ENHRY, SYGVKD. CDR3 length: 15 amino acids. DNA for the CDR3: TGTGCCATCAGTGAGTCTGGACAGGGAGGTGAAAAACTGTTTTTT. Translating it yields CAISESGQGGEKLFF.

This clone has a single count. The chain has TRBV3-1 (or the pseudogene TRBV3-2) and TRBJ2-3; TRBD2 matches at 9 bases. The CDR3 extends over 15 amino acids. The germline gives CDR1 LGHDT, CDR2 YNNKEL (reference sequence). V dropped 0 bases and J dropped 14; count of bases not matched to a gene: 12. CDR3 loop: CASSQDISGSRYSYF. In nucleotides, the CDR3 is TGTGCCAGCAGCCAAGATATTAGCGGGAGCCGGTATTCGTATTTT.

The chain joins TRBV29-1 to TRBJ2-1, with TRBD2 matching over 9 bases. V was clipped by 5 bases and J by 10 bases; unmatched bases: 9. The CDR3 is made up of 13 amino acids. Germline V gene sequence: CDR1 SQVTM, CDR2 ANQGSEA. The DNA of the CDR3 is TGCAGCGTTCTTGGCGGGAGGGCCCTCGAGCAGTTCTTC. It is translated as CSVLGGRALEQFF.

The V call is TRBV7-8, the J call TRBJ2-3, with no clear D. CDR1 SGHVS and CDR2 FQNEAQ come from the germline V gene. V shed 6 bases and J shed 1 base, with 14 bases lying between them. This CDR3 contains 15 residues. The CDR3 loop is CASSFTVGGTDTQYF. For the CDR3, the DNA is TGTGCCAGCAGTTTTACTGTGGGCGGCACAGATACGCAGTATTTT.

The chain uses TRBV19 and TRBJ1-1; 9 bases are shared with TRBD1. The V segment lost 6 bases and the J segment 0 bases; nucleotides outside the gene matches: 8. Germline loops: CDR1 LNHDA, CDR2 SQIVND (reference sequence). The CDR3 totals 16 residues. The CDR3 loop reads CASSRPGQGMNTEAFF. CDR3 DNA sequence: TGTGCCAGTAGCCGACCGGGACAGGGAATGAACACTGAAGCTTTCTTT.

The chain uses TRBV24-1 and TRBJ2-2, with 15 bases lining up with TRBD2. V was clipped by 6 bases and J by 2 bases; unmatched bases: 3. The germline V gene has CDR1 KGHDR and CDR2 SFDVKD. CDR3 length: 17 amino acids. The CDR3 is CATSPGLAGGNTGELFF. The DNA for the CDR3 is TGTGCCACCAGTCCGGGACTAGCGGGAGGAAACACCGGGGAGCTGTTTTTT.

The rearrangement uses TRBV25-1 and TRBJ1-1; no definite D call. CDR1 is MGHDK, CDR2 SYGVNS, per germline. The CDR3 covers 14 residues. Trimming took off 6 bases at V and 0 bases at J, with 11 bases between the two ends. In DNA, the CDR3 is TGTGCCAGCAGAGAGACAAAGATGAACACTGAAGCTTTCTTT. Amino acid sequence: CASRETKMNTEAFF.

This chain connects TRBV11-2 to TRBJ2-2, with 10 bases identical to TRBD2. Per germline, CDR1 SGHAT and CDR2 FQNNGV. There are 16 residues in the CDR3. V lost 1 base to trimming and J lost 4 bases; unmatched junction nucleotides: 3. Written as DNA, the CDR3 is TGTGCCAGCAGCTTAGGGCTAGCGGGAGTCACCGGGGAGCTGTTTTTT. Translating it yields CASSLGLAGVTGELFF.

This chain uses TRBV29-1 with TRBJ1-2; D not resolved. V gave up 5 bases and J gave up 8 bases, with 21 bases separating them. The CDR3 loop spans 14 amino acids. Germline CDR1 is SQVTM and CDR2 is ANQGSEA. The CDR3 DNA follows: TGCAGCGTTCAAAACCCATCTGGAACGGGGGGCTACACCTTC. Amino acid sequence: CSVQNPSGTGGYTF.

Points on this clone: Other DNA sequences of this sample code for an identical CDR3. This chain connects TRBV7-2 to TRBJ2-1; TRBD2 might be the D (7 bases). The CDR3 loop spans 14 amino acids. V was shortened by 5 bases and J by 8 bases, with 16 bases between the two germline ends. Germline V lookup: CDR1 SGHTA, CDR2 FQGNSA. CDR3 sequence: CASSARGRGDEQFF. CDR3 sequence (DNA): TGTGCCAGCAGCGCCCGGGGGAGGGGGGATGAGCAGTTCTTC.

V gene TRBV4-1 combines with J gene TRBJ2-5; possibly TRBD1 for D (5 bases). Germline V gene data show CDR1 as MGHRA and CDR2 as YSYEKL. This CDR3 spans 14 amino acids. The V gene lost 4 bases and the J gene lost 2 bases, with 11 bases spanning the gap. CDR3 sequence (DNA): TGCGCCAGCAGCCGAACAGGCGCTCAAGAGACCCAGTACTTC. As protein: CASSRTGAQETQYF.